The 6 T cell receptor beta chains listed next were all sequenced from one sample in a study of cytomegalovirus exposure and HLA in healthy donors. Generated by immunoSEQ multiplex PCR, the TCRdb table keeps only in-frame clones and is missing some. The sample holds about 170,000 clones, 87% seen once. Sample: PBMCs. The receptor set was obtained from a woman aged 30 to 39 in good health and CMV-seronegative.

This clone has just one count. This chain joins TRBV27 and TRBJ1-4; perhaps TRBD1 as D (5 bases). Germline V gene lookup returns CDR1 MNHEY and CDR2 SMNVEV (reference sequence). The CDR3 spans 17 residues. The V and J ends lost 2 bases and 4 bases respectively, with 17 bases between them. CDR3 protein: CASSLDGQLALNEKLFF. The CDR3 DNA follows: TGTGCCAGCAGTTTAGACGGACAATTGGCACTTAATGAAAAACTGTTTTTT. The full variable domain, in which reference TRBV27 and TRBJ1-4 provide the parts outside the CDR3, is EAQVTQNPRYLITVTGKKLTVTCSQNMNHEYMSWYRQDPGLGLRQIYYSMNVEVTDKGDVPEGYKVSRKEKRNFPLILESPSPNQTSLYFCASSLDGQLALNEKLFFGSGTQLSVL.

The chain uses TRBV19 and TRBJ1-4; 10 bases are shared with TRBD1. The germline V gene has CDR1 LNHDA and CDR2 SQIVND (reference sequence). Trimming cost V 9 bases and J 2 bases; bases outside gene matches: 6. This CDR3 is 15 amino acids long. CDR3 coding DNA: TGTGCCAGCCTCCCGGGACAGGGGACTAATGAAAAACTGTTTTTT. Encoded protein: CASLPGQGTNEKLFF.

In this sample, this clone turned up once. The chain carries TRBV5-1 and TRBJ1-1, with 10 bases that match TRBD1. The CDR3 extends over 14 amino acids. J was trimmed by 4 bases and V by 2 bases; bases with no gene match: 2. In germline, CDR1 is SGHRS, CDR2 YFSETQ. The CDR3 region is CASSLDRGPTEAFF. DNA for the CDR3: TGCGCCAGCAGCTTAGACAGGGGGCCCACTGAAGCTTTCTTT.

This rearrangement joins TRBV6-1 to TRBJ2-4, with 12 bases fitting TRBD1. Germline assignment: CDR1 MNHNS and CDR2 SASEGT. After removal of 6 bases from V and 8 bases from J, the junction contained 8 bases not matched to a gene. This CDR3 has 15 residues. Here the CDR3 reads CASRGWDRGLDIQYF. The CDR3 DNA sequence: TGTGCCAGCAGGGGATGGGACAGGGGGCTGGACATTCAGTACTTC.

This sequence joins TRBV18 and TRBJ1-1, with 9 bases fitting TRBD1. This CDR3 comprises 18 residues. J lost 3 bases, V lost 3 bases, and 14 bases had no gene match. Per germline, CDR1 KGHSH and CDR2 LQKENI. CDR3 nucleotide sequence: TGTGCCAGCTCACCGATAACAACTATACAGGGGGCATACACTGAAGCTTTCTTT. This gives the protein CASSPITTIQGAYTEAFF.

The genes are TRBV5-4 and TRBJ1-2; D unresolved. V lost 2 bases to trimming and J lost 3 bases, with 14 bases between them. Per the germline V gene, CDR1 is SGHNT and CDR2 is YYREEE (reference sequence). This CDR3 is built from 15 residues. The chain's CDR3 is CASSFGHGWDYGYTF. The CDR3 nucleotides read TGTGCCAGCAGCTTTGGTCACGGGTGGGACTATGGCTACACCTTC.